The clone carrying this TCR beta chain came up once. The CDR3 length is 15 residues. Trimming at V came to 1 base and at J to 5 bases, leaving 4 bases not matched to a gene. Germline loops: CDR1 SEHNR, CDR2 FQNEAQ (reference sequence). The data were taken from a study of cytomegalovirus exposure and HLA in healthy donors. In the PCR, 60 Vbeta and 13 Jbeta primers were used. Generated by immunoSEQ multiplex PCR, the TCRdb table keeps only in-frame clones and is missing some. The sample has about 270,000 clones, around 66% seen once. The clonotype comes from a female donor in good health and CMV-seronegative. This chain links TRBV7-9 with TRBJ2-1, with 8 bases identical to TRBD2. Sequencing was carried out using PBMCs. The DNA of the CDR3 is TGTGCCAGCAGCTTAGGGCTAGCGGGTAACAATGAGCAGTTCTTC. It encodes CASSLGLAGNNEQFF. The whole variable domain, filled in from reference TRBV7-9 and TRBJ2-1, reads DTGVSQNPRHKITKRGQNVTFRCDPISEHNRLYWYRQTLGQGPEFLTYFQNEAQLEKSRLLSDRFSAERPKGSFSTLEIQRTEQGDSAMYLCASSLGLAGNNEQFFGPGTRLTVL.